This T cell receptor (beta chain) was captured by sequencing in a study of CD4+ T cells in melanoma. The study, taken as a whole, reports: Neoantigen-specific CD4+ T cells in melanoma reportedly had diverse differentiation states.

TCRdb keeps only in-frame clones here, not all; method: immunoSEQ multiplex PCR. This table has over 45,000 clones, about 72% appearing once. CDR3 length equals 16 residues. Trimming cost V 5 bases and J 2 bases; bases outside gene matches: 5. Germline V gene sequence: CDR1 LNHDA, CDR2 SQIVND (reference sequence). With regard to this clone: Its specificity is not known.

This sequence joins TRBV19 and TRBJ2-3; TRBD2 matches 12 bases. The source is a human donor with melanoma. The sample taken for sequencing was tumor tissue. CDR3 protein: CASSGRLAGDTDTQYF. The CDR3 DNA follows: TGTGCCAGTAGTGGACGACTAGCGGGGGACACAGATACGCAGTATTTT.